This T cell receptor beta chain was sequenced for a study of shared clonotypes between healthy human individuals. Trimming shortened V by 4 bases and J by 5 bases, and 11 bases separated the two germline ends. CDR1 is MNHEY and CDR2 is SMNVEV in the germline V gene (reference sequence). CDR3 size: 13 residues. The assay used deep level. Data came from immunoSEQ multiplex PCR; TCRdb stores just in-frame clones and leaves some out. This table has about 1 million clones, around four fifths appearing once. The sequenced sample was memory CD4+ T cells sorted from blood. As for subset: CD45RA-negative fraction. The V call is TRBV27, the J call TRBJ1-2; D unclear. This sequence was found in a man aged 18 to 35 in good health. CDR3 region: CASSSPGRYGYTF. CDR3 sequence (DNA): TGTGCCAGCAGTTCACCAGGCCGGTATGGCTACACCTTC.